This T cell receptor (beta chain) was captured by sequencing in a study of response to subunit inactivated influenza vaccine. Findings and limits, study-wide: The authors suggested that every seasonal influenza vaccination recruits few new T cells.

TCRdb reprocessed the RT-PCR reads with MiXCR, giving one entry per CDR3 protein. Among around 530,000 distinct CDR3 sequences listed, approximately 10% were seen once. The CDR3 covers 14 residues. Losses at the gene ends were 3 bases for V and 5 bases for J; bases not matched to a gene: 7. Germline loops: CDR1 SGHRS, CDR2 YFSETQ. In the case of this clonotype: Antigen: not known.

The TCR comes from a man in his fifties who received an inactivated influenza vaccine. The sample consisted of PBMCs from blood, taken on the day of vaccination. The chain links TRBV5-1 to TRBJ2-7; 8 bases are a match to TRBD1. The CDR3 loop reads CASSSVRGRDEQYF. The CDR3 region has the DNA TGCGCCAGCAGCTCCGTCAGGGGGCGCGACGAGCAGTACTTC.